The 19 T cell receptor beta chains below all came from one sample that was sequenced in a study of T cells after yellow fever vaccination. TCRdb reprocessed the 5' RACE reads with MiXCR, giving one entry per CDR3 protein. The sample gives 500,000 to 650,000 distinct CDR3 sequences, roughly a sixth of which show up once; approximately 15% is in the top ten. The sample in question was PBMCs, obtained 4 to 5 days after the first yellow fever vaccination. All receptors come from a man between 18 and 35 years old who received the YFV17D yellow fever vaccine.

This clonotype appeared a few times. The CDR3 DNA reads as TGCAGTGCTAGTCTAACTATATACAATGAGCAGTTCTTC. This translates into CSASLTIYNEQFF. V is TRBV20-1 and J is TRBJ2-1; D is uncertain. The CDR3 is made up of 13 amino acids. V was pared by 3 bases and J by 4 bases, with 10 bases between. Germline CDR1 DFQATT, CDR2 SNEGSKA (reference sequence).

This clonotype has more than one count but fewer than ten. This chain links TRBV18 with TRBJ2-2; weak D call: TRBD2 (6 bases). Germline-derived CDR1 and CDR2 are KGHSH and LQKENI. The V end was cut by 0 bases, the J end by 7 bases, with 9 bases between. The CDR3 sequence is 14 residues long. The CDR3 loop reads CASSPPGLHGELFF. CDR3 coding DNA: TGTGCCAGCTCACCACCGGGACTTCACGGGGAGCTGTTTTTT. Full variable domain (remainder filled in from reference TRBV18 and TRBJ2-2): NAGVMQNPRHLVRRRGQEARLRCSPMKGHSHVYWYRQLPEEGLKFMVYLQKENIIDESGMPKERFSAEFPKEGPSILRIQQVVRGDSAAYFCASSPPGLHGELFFGEGSRLTVL.

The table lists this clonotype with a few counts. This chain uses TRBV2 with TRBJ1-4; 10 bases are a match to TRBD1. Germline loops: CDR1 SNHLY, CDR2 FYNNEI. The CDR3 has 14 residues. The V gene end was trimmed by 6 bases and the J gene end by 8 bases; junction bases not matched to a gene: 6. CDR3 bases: TGTGCCAGCAGCCCGGGACAGGGGTACGAAAAACTGTTTTTT. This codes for CASSPGQGYEKLFF. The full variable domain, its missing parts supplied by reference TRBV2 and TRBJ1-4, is EPEVTQTPSHQVTQMGQEVILRCVPISNHLYFYWYRQILGQKVEFLVSFYNNEISEKSEIFDDQFSVERPDGSNFTLKIRSTKLEDSAMYFCASSPGQGYEKLFFGSGTQLSVL.

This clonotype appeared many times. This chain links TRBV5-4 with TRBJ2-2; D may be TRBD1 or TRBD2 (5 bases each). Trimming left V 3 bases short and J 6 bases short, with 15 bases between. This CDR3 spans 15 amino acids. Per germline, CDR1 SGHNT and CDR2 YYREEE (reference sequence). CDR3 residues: CASSWGPGLAGELFF. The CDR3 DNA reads TGTGCCAGCAGCTGGGGACCGGGGCTCGCCGGGGAGCTGTTTTTT.

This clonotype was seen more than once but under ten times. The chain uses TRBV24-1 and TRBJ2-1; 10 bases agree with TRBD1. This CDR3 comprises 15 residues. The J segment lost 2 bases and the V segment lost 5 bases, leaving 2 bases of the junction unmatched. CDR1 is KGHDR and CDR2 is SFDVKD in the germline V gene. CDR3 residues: CATSGGTGAYNEQFF. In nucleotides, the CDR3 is TGTGCCACCAGTGGCGGGACAGGGGCCTACAATGAGCAGTTCTTC.

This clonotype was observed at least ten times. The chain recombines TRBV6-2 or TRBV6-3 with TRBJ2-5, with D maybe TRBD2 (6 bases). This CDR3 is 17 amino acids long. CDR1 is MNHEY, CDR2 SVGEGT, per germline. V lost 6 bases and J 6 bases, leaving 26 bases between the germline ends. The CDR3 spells CASSLRDSGVSLQTQYF. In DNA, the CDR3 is TGTGCCAGCAGCCTTCGAGATAGCGGCGTATCTTTGCAGACCCAGTACTTC.

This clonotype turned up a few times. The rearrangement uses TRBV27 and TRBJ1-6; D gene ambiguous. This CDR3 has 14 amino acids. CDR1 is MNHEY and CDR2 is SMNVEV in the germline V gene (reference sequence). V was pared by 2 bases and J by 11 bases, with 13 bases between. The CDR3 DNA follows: TGTGCCAGCAGTTTAGGAATGGAAGGTCCACCCCTCCACTTT. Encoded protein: CASSLGMEGPPLHF.

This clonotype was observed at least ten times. The CDR3 spells CASSPGVGRGGDEQYF. DNA of the CDR3: TGTGCCAGCTCACCAGGTGTCGGAAGGGGGGGAGACGAGCAGTACTTC. The chain couples TRBV18 to TRBJ2-7; TRBD2 might be the D (7 bases). The CDR3 is made up of 16 amino acids. The germline CDR1 and CDR2 sequences are KGHSH and LQKENI. V was shortened by 2 bases and J by 5 bases, with 19 bases between the two germline ends. The whole variable domain, remainder taken from reference TRBV18 and TRBJ2-7, is NAGVMQNPRHLVRRRGQEARLRCSPMKGHSHVYWYRQLPEEGLKFMVYLQKENIIDESGMPKERFSAEFPKEGPSILRIQQVVRGDSAAYFCASSPGVGRGGDEQYFGPGTRLTVT.

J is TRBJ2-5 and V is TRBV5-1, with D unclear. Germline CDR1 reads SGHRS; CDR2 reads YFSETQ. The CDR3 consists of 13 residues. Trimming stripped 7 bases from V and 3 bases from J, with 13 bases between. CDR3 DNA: TGCGCCAGCTCGGGTCAGAAGAAAGAGACCCAGTACTTC. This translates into CASSGQKKETQYF. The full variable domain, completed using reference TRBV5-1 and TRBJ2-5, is KAGVTQTPRYLIKTRGQQVTLSCSPISGHRSVSWYQQTPGQGLQFLFEYFSETQRNKGNFPGRFSGRQFSNSRSEMNVSTLELGDSALYLCASSGQKKETQYFGPGTRLLVL.

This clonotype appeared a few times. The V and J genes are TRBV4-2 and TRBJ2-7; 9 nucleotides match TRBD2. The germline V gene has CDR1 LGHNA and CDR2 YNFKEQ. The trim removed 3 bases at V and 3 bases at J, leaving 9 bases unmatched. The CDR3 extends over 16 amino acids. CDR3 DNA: TGTGCCAGCAGCCAGCCTGGGCGGGGGGGTTTCTACGAGCAGTACTTC. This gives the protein CASSQPGRGGFYEQYF.

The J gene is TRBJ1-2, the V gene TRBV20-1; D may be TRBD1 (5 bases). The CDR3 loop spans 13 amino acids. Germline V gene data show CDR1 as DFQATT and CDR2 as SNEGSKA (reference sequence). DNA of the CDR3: TGCAGCGGTCGCGGCGGGGGGTCCGCTGGCTACACCTTC. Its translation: CSGRGGGSAGYTF.

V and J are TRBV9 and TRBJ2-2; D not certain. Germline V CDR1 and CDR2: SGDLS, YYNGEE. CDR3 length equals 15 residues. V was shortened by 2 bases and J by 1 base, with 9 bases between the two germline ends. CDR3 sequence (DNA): TGTGCCAGCAGCGTCCGAGTCCAGAACACCGGGGAGCTGTTTTTT. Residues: CASSVRVQNTGELFF.

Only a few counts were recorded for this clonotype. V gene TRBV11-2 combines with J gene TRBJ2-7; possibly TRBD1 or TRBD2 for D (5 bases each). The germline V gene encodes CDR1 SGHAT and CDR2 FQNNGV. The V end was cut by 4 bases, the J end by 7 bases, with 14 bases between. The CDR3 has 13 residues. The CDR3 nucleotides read TGTGCCAGCAGCTCGGGACCCCCTGGGGAGCAGTACTTC. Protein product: CASSSGPPGEQYF.

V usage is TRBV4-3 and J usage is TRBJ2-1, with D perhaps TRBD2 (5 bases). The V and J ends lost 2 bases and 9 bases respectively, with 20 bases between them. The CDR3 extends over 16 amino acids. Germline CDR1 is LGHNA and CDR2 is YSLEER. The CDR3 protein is CASSQILGRGNGEQFF. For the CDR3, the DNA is TGCGCCAGCAGCCAAATCCTTGGACGGGGTAACGGTGAGCAGTTCTTC.

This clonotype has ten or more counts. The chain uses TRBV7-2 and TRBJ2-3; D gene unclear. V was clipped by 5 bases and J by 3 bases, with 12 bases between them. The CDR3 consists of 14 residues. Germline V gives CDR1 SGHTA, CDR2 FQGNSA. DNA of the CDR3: TGTGCCAGCAGCCCTGGGATCTCGACAGATACGCAGTATTTT. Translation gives CASSPGISTDTQYF.

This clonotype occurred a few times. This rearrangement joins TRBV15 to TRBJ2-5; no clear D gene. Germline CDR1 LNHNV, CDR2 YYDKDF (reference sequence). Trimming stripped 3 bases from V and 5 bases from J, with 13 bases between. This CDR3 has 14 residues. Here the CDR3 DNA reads TGTGCCACCAGCAGCTATAGACTTGGGGAGACCCAGTACTTC. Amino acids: CATSSYRLGETQYF.

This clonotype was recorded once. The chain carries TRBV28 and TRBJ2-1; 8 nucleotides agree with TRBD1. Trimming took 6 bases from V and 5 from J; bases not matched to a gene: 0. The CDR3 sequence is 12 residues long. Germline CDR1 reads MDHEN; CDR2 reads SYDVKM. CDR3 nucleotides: TGTGCCAGCAGACAGGGGGACAATGAGCAGTTCTTC. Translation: CASRQGDNEQFF.

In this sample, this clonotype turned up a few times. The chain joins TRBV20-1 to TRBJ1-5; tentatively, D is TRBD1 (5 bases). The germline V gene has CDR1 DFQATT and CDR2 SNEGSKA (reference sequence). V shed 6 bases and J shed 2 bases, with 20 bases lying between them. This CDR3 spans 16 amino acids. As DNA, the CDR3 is TGCAGTGCGTACCGACGGGGGGGAGGAGGCAATCAGCCCCAGCATTTT. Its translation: CSAYRRGGGGNQPQHF.

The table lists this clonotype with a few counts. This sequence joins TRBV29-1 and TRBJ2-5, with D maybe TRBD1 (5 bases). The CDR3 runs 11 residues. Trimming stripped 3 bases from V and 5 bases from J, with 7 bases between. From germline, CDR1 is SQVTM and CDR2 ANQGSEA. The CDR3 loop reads CSVDRDETQYF. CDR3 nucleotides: TGCAGCGTTGACAGGGATGAGACCCAGTACTTC.